Given below is one T cell receptor (beta chain) in context. Antigen specificity is unknown. This table comes from immunoSEQ multiplex PCR, and its TCRdb copy is limited to in-frame clones, with some not included. This table has some 600,000 clones, approximately 96% appearing once. CDR1 is LNHNV, CDR2 YYDKDF, per germline (reference sequence). CDR3 size: 11 residues. V shed 2 bases and J shed 6 bases, with 2 bases lying between them. This sample was included in a study of shared clonotypes between healthy human individuals. Broader study findings: The authors sampled blood alone, and tissue repertoires likely differ.

CD45RO-negative cells were positively selected for CCR7, leaving out terminally differentiated effector memory CD45RA+ cells. The sequence came from a woman in her twenties or thirties in good health. The chain couples TRBV15 to TRBJ2-1; D ambiguous. Sequenced material: naive CD8+ T cells sorted from blood. CDR3 residues: CATSRTNEQFF. CDR3 DNA sequence: TGTGCCACCAGCAGAACCAATGAGCAGTTCTTC.